The present T cell receptor (beta chain) was sequenced within a study of cytomegalovirus exposure and HLA in healthy donors. Details on this clone: The antigen is unknown. Other DNA sequences in this sample translate to the same CDR3.

Study-wide results and limits: There were three CMV-associated chains whose specificity for CMV antigens was confirmed in vitro. Later analysis demonstrated an association between a missense DCLRE1C variant and TCR beta V- and J-gene trimming. Relative to equally common others, HLA-associated TCR beta chains showed greater clonal expansion in a later analysis.

Use of 60 Vbeta and 13 Jbeta primers characterized the PCR. As originally analysed: The authors later counted 75 million to 90 million unique TCR beta chains, some 11 million of them shared. Sequenced by immunoSEQ multiplex PCR; TCRdb stores in-frame clones only, minus some. The D gene and trimming were derived from the DNA, and the V and J assignments and clone size from that table. There are roughly 100,000 clones in the sample; 65% to 80% occur only once, and 3% to 4% lies in the top ten. Trimming removed 6 bases at V and 8 bases at J, with 7 bases between. The CDR3 covers 9 residues. Germline V lookup: CDR1 DFQATT, CDR2 SNEGSKA (reference sequence).

The chain combines TRBV20-1 with TRBJ1-2; D call uncertain. This TCR was recovered from a man between 60 and 75 years old in good health and CMV-seronegative. The material sequenced was PBMCs. The CDR3 DNA reads as TGCAGTGCACCGGGAGGCTACACCTTC. This translates into CSAPGGYTF.